This T cell receptor (beta chain) was observed in a study of blood T cell repertoires in COVID-19. This CDR3 is built from 14 residues. CDR1 and CDR2 from the germline V gene are SNHLY and FYNNEI. Trimming left V 4 bases short and J 3 bases short, with 9 bases between. In the source study's methods: Amplified reference gene primers provided the basis for estimating nucleated cell counts. The assay was immunoSEQ multiplex PCR, and TCRdb's table has in-frame clones only and misses some. The V and J calls and clone size come from that table; D and trimming were worked out from the DNA. The table includes about 45,000 clones, 70% to 90% detected once.

The chain recombines TRBV2 with TRBJ1-4; D remains unclear. Input material: peripheral blood. The sequence was obtained from a man in his fifties or sixties with active COVID-19. The CDR3 here is CASSVSGANEKLFF. The DNA for the CDR3 is TGTGCCAGCAGTGTTAGCGGGGCTAATGAAAAACTGTTTTTT.